A selection of T cell receptor beta chains follows, all from one sample in a study of blood T cell repertoires in COVID-19. TCRdb's table, derived via immunoSEQ multiplex PCR, lists solely in-frame clones and lacks some. This sample yields roughly 500,000 clones, of which 85% to 90% are seen a single time; roughly 1% belongs to the top ten. Sequenced input: peripheral blood. These receptors were obtained from a man in his late teens or twenties with COVID-19, enrolled during active disease. CDR3s include the opening cysteine and the closing phenylalanine or tryptophan. D genes are given only for firm matches. A clone size is listed for some rows: how often the clone was seen (once, few, many), or a class if it is expanded.

clone_size: few
j_call: TRBJ1-1
d_call: -
v_call: TRBV6-5
cdr3_aa: CASRPGGGTEAFF
cdr3_nt: TGTGCCAGCAGGCCCGGAGGAGGCACTGAAGCTTTCTTT

clone_size: -
j_call: TRBJ2-1
d_call: -
v_call: TRBV4-1
cdr3_aa: CASSQWRAAYNEQFF
cdr3_nt: TGCGCCAGCAGCCAATGGCGGGCTGCCTACAATGAGCAGTTCTTC

clone_size: -
j_call: TRBJ2-3
d_call: -
v_call: TRBV14
cdr3_aa: CASSQEGPGSDTQYF
cdr3_nt: TGTGCCAGCAGCCAAGAGGGCCCAGGGTCCGATACGCAGTATTTT

clone_size: -
j_call: TRBJ2-7
d_call: TRBD1
v_call: TRBV2
cdr3_aa: CASSEAVGTDYEQYF
cdr3_nt: TGTGCCAGCAGTGAAGCGGTTGGGACAGACTACGAGCAGTACTTC

clone_size: -
j_call: TRBJ2-7
d_call: -
v_call: TRBV10-2
cdr3_aa: CASLDHPYEQYF
cdr3_nt: TGCGCCAGCCTAGACCATCCCTACGAGCAGTACTTC

clone_size: -
j_call: TRBJ2-4
d_call: -
v_call: TRBV11-2
cdr3_aa: CASSLDHSIQYF
cdr3_nt: TGTGCCAGCAGCTTAGATCACAGCATTCAGTACTTC

clone_size: -
j_call: TRBJ1-5
d_call: TRBD1
v_call: TRBV5-8
cdr3_aa: CASSPRRTGDQPQHF
cdr3_nt: TGTGCCAGCAGCCCCCGTCGGACAGGGGATCAGCCCCAGCATTTT

clone_size: -
j_call: TRBJ1-1
d_call: -
v_call: TRBV5-4
cdr3_aa: CASSFGGLLNTEAFF
cdr3_nt: TGTGCCAGCAGCTTCGGCGGACTACTGAACACTGAAGCTTTCTTT

clone_size: -
j_call: TRBJ1-2
d_call: -
v_call: TRBV5-6
cdr3_aa: CASSPRPPNGYTF
cdr3_nt: TGTGCCAGCAGCCCGCGTCCCCCTAATGGCTACACCTTC

clone_size: -
j_call: TRBJ1-5
d_call: -
v_call: TRBV2
cdr3_aa: CASNSNSNQPQHF
cdr3_nt: TGTGCCAGCAACAGCAATAGCAATCAGCCCCAGCATTTT

clone_size: many
j_call: TRBJ2-2
d_call: TRBD1
v_call: TRBV29-1
cdr3_aa: CSVRGQANTGELFF
cdr3_nt: TGCAGCGTGAGGGGACAGGCCAACACCGGGGAGCTGTTTTTT

clone_size: -
j_call: TRBJ1-2
d_call: TRBD1
v_call: TRBV6-5
cdr3_aa: CASSYDRGRGYTF
cdr3_nt: TGTGCCAGCAGTTATGACAGGGGGCGAGGCTACACCTTC

clone_size: -
j_call: TRBJ1-4
d_call: -
v_call: TRBV13
cdr3_aa: CASRLAAWRGGEKLFF
cdr3_nt: TGTGCCAGCAGACTCGCAGCGTGGAGGGGTGGTGAAAAACTGTTTTTT

clone_size: -
j_call: TRBJ2-1
d_call: -
v_call: TRBV7-9
cdr3_aa: CASSLSTPTPGEFF
cdr3_nt: TGTGCCAGCAGCTTAAGTACCCCAACACCGGGTGAGTTCTTC

clone_size: -
j_call: TRBJ2-1
d_call: TRBD2
v_call: TRBV29-1
cdr3_aa: CSLMSSGVTGNEQFF
cdr3_nt: TGCAGCCTCATGTCTAGCGGGGTTACTGGCAATGAGCAGTTCTTC

clone_size: -
j_call: TRBJ1-6
d_call: -
v_call: TRBV6-2/TRBV6-3
cdr3_aa: CASSYSGGALGTLHF
cdr3_nt: TGTGCCAGCAGTTACTCGGGAGGGGCCCTTGGCACCCTCCACTTT

clone_size: -
j_call: TRBJ1-3
d_call: -
v_call: TRBV3-1/TRBV3-2
cdr3_aa: CASSQNGREGNTIYF
cdr3_nt: TGTGCCAGCAGCCAAAACGGCAGGGAAGGAAACACCATATATTTT

clone_size: -
j_call: TRBJ2-3
d_call: -
v_call: TRBV5-1
cdr3_aa: CASSVRVSTDTQYF
cdr3_nt: TGCGCCAGCAGCGTCAGGGTCAGCACAGATACGCAGTATTTT

clone_size: -
j_call: TRBJ1-2
d_call: -
v_call: TRBV6-1
cdr3_aa: CASSEAQGGRRYFYGYTF
cdr3_nt: TGTGCCAGCAGTGAAGCGCAGGGAGGGCGAAGATATTTCTATGGCTACACCTTC

clone_size: -
j_call: TRBJ1-3
d_call: TRBD1
v_call: TRBV19
cdr3_aa: CASSPFTGGFSGNTIYF
cdr3_nt: TGTGCCAGTAGTCCATTCACAGGGGGGTTTTCTGGAAACACCATATATTTT

clone_size: -
j_call: TRBJ1-2
d_call: -
v_call: TRBV19
cdr3_aa: CASRTASRGYTF
cdr3_nt: TGTGCCAGCCGGACAGCCAGTAGGGGCTACACCTTC

clone_size: few
j_call: TRBJ2-1
d_call: TRBD2
v_call: TRBV7-9
cdr3_aa: CASSPTGTTIPEQFF
cdr3_nt: TGTGCCAGCAGTCCTACCGGGACTACTATTCCTGAGCAGTTCTTC

clone_size: -
j_call: TRBJ1-6
d_call: TRBD1
v_call: TRBV5-4
cdr3_aa: CASSLAGQERSPLHF
cdr3_nt: TGTGCCAGCAGCTTAGCCGGACAGGAACGCTCACCCCTCCACTTT

clone_size: -
j_call: TRBJ2-7
d_call: TRBD2
v_call: TRBV19
cdr3_aa: CASSRLSGRGSEQYF
cdr3_nt: TGTGCCAGTAGTCGTTTGAGCGGGAGGGGGAGCGAGCAGTACTTC

clone_size: -
j_call: TRBJ2-1
d_call: TRBD2
v_call: TRBV19
cdr3_aa: CASRTLAGGINEQFF
cdr3_nt: TGTGCCAGTAGGACACTAGCGGGAGGTATAAATGAGCAGTTCTTC

clone_size: once
j_call: TRBJ2-5
d_call: TRBD2
v_call: TRBV7-9
cdr3_aa: CASSLVGASGAETQYF
cdr3_nt: TGTGCCAGCAGCTTAGTCGGTGCTAGCGGGGCGGAGACCCAGTACTTC

clone_size: -
j_call: TRBJ2-2
d_call: -
v_call: TRBV6-4
cdr3_aa: CASSDSGQPTGELFF
cdr3_nt: TGTGCCAGCAGTGACTCGGGGCAGCCCACCGGGGAGCTGTTTTTT

clone_size: once
j_call: TRBJ1-5
d_call: TRBD1
v_call: TRBV6-5
cdr3_aa: CASSGQGGQPQHF
cdr3_nt: TGTGCCAGCAGCGGACAGGGGGGACAGCCCCAGCATTTT

clone_size: -
j_call: TRBJ2-5
d_call: TRBD2
v_call: TRBV11-2
cdr3_aa: CASSLQVLEGLAAQETQYF
cdr3_nt: TGTGCCAGCAGCCTTCAGGTCTTGGAGGGACTAGCGGCCCAAGAGACCCAGTACTTC

clone_size: -
j_call: TRBJ1-1
d_call: TRBD1
v_call: TRBV30
cdr3_aa: CAWTGQLNTEAFF
cdr3_nt: TGTGCCTGGACGGGACAGCTGAACACTGAAGCTTTCTTT

clone_size: -
j_call: TRBJ1-6
d_call: -
v_call: TRBV6-6
cdr3_aa: CASSYSEDSPLHF
cdr3_nt: TGTGCCAGCAGTTACTCGGAGGATTCACCCCTCCACTTT

clone_size: -
j_call: TRBJ1-5
d_call: -
v_call: TRBV10-1
cdr3_aa: CASSGGNYQPQHF
cdr3_nt: TGCGCCAGCAGTGGCGGTAATTATCAGCCCCAGCATTTT

clone_size: -
j_call: TRBJ2-2
d_call: -
v_call: TRBV7-8
cdr3_aa: CASSLGGRGDTGELFF
cdr3_nt: TGTGCCAGCAGCTTAGGAGGGCGCGGGGACACCGGGGAGCTGTTTTTT

clone_size: -
j_call: TRBJ2-7
d_call: -
v_call: TRBV19
cdr3_aa: CASSVRPGLEQYF
cdr3_nt: TGTGCCAGTAGTGTGCGGCCAGGGCTCGAGCAGTACTTC

clone_size: -
j_call: TRBJ2-7
d_call: TRBD2
v_call: TRBV5-4
cdr3_aa: CASSPTGGGNYEQYF
cdr3_nt: TGTGCCAGCAGCCCGACGGGCGGGGGGAACTACGAGCAGTACTTC

clone_size: -
j_call: TRBJ2-3
d_call: TRBD2
v_call: TRBV24-1
cdr3_aa: CATSDFSGTSGSTDTQYF
cdr3_nt: TGTGCCACCAGTGATTTTTCCGGGACTAGCGGAAGCACAGATACGCAGTATTTT

clone_size: -
j_call: TRBJ1-2
d_call: TRBD1
v_call: TRBV5-4
cdr3_aa: CASSLTPGDRGNGYTF
cdr3_nt: TGTGCCAGCAGCCTCACCCCCGGGGACAGGGGGAATGGCTACACCTTC

clone_size: -
j_call: TRBJ2-3
d_call: -
v_call: TRBV12-3/TRBV12-4
cdr3_aa: CASSGPGDTQYF
cdr3_nt: TGTGCCAGCAGTGGCCCGGGAGATACGCAGTATTTT

clone_size: -
j_call: TRBJ2-2
d_call: -
v_call: TRBV5-4
cdr3_aa: CAIPVGAANTGELFF
cdr3_nt: TGTGCCATCCCAGTTGGGGCGGCGAACACCGGGGAGCTGTTTTTT

clone_size: -
j_call: TRBJ2-5
d_call: -
v_call: TRBV7-2
cdr3_aa: CASSLGVGRGQETQYF
cdr3_nt: TGTGCCAGCAGCCTCGGGGTGGGGAGAGGGCAAGAGACCCAGTACTTC

clone_size: -
j_call: TRBJ1-6
d_call: TRBD1
v_call: TRBV3-1/TRBV3-2
cdr3_aa: CASSQEYERGHYNSPLHF
cdr3_nt: TGTGCCAGCAGCCAAGAATATGAAAGGGGGCACTATAATTCACCCCTCCACTTT

clone_size: -
j_call: TRBJ1-2
d_call: -
v_call: TRBV18
cdr3_aa: CASLRGRENYGYTF
cdr3_nt: TGTGCCAGCTTGCGAGGCAGGGAAAACTATGGCTACACCTTC